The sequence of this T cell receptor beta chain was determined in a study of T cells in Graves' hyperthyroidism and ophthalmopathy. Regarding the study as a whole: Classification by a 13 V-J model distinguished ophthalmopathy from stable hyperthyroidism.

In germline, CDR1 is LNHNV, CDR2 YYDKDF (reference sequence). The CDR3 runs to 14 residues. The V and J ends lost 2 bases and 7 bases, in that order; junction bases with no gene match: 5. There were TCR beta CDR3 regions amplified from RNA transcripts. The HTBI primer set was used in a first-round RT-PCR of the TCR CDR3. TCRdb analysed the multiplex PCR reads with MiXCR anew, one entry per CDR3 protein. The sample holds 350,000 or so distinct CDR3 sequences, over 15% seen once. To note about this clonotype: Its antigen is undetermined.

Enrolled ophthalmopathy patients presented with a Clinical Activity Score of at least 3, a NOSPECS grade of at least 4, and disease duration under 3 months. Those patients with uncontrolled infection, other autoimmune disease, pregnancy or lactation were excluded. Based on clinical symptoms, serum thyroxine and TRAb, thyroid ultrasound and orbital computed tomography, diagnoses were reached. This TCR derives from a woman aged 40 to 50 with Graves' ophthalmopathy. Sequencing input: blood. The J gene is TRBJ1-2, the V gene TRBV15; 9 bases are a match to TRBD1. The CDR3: CATSRRGQGGGYTF. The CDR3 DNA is TGTGCCACCAGCAGAAGGGGACAGGGAGGTGGCTACACCTTC.